These T cell receptor beta chains were read from a single sample in a study of early T cells in non-severe SARS-CoV-2 infection. In TCRdb, the 5' RACE reads were re-called with MiXCR into one record per CDR3 protein. The sample lists about 33,000 distinct CDR3 sequences; roughly 5.3% were seen once. Material: whole blood. Source of these receptors: an adult who was a healthcare worker with PCR-confirmed SARS-CoV-2 infection or an uninfected control (not recorded which). The CDR3 runs from the conserved cysteine through the conserved F or W. A D gene is named only where the DNA matches it firmly. Part of the rows lack a size; the others show once, few, many or a class for expanded clones.

d_call j_call v_call clone_size cdr3_aa
- TRBJ1-1 TRBV11-3 many CASSRRLPRRNTEAFF
- TRBJ2-2 TRBV7-2 - CASSLGTGRPGELFF
TRBD1 TRBJ1-2 TRBV12-3/TRBV12-4 many CASSPRGQGNYGYTF
- TRBJ2-6 TRBV18 - CASSPPSGISGANVLTF
- TRBJ2-3 TRBV12-3/TRBV12-4 many CASSLGDTQYF
TRBD1 TRBJ2-6 TRBV20-1 - CSASTGAPSSGANVLTF
- TRBJ1-6 TRBV6-1 few CASSEGTFNNSPLHF
- TRBJ1-5 TRBV7-2 many CASSFLVDSNQPQHF
- TRBJ2-2 TRBV5-1 few CASSFQDTGELFF
TRBD2 TRBJ2-3 TRBV18 - CASSPRLAGADTQYF
- TRBJ2-5 TRBV7-3 - CASSPPPTATYQETQYF
- TRBJ2-7 TRBV19 many CASSSGASYEQYF
TRBD1 TRBJ2-7 TRBV30 few CAWSVPPGQGGSEQYF
TRBD1 TRBJ1-4 TRBV15 many CATRSGQGSEKLFF
TRBD1 TRBJ1-1 TRBV11-1 - CASSSWTGEAFF
- TRBJ2-2 TRBV7-2 many CASSNMGGTGELFF
- TRBJ2-3 TRBV7-2 many CASSQNGATDTQYF
TRBD1 TRBJ2-7 TRBV19 - CASGDRGYEQYF
TRBD2 TRBJ2-6 TRBV20-1 - CSASGLAGGTYSGANVLTF
- TRBJ2-7 TRBV28 many CASSTPGQIYEQYF
TRBD1 TRBJ2-7 TRBV7-9 many CASSSGQRPYEQYF
TRBD2 TRBJ2-7 TRBV19 few CASSPWTSGKGEQYF
- TRBJ1-2 TRBV28 many CASGRPFSNYGYTF
- TRBJ2-4 TRBV7-3 few CASARGPTQNIQYF
- TRBJ2-1 TRBV6-1 many CASSELRGYNEQFF
- TRBJ2-2 TRBV27 many CASSFFDGLVGELFF
- TRBJ1-4 TRBV7-9 many CASTDNEKLFF
- TRBJ1-1 TRBV28 many CASSGNNEAFF
- TRBJ1-4 TRBV18 many CASSPGAEEEKLFF
- TRBJ1-5 TRBV7-2 few CASSPGGDRPQHF
- TRBJ1-1 TRBV2 many CASRAHLTAEAFF
TRBD2 TRBJ2-1 TRBV30 few CAWRTGSGGGNEQFF
- TRBJ1-2 TRBV30 many CACKGSEGYTF
- TRBJ2-3 TRBV9 many CASSVGELTDTQYF
- TRBJ2-5 TRBV11-3 many CASGAFQETQYF
TRBD2 TRBJ2-2 TRBV30 many CAGTLRLAANTGELFF
TRBD1 TRBJ1-2 TRBV20-1 many CSAKLPGQGHYGYTF
- TRBJ2-1 TRBV7-9 many CASSLRAVEAYNEQFF
- TRBJ1-1 TRBV29-1 many CSVERGAGGNTEAFF
TRBD1 TRBJ1-5 TRBV19 many CASSSLDRALDSNQPQHF
- TRBJ1-5 TRBV6-2/TRBV6-3 few CASTTLGQPQHF
- TRBJ1-1 TRBV5-4 many CASSSQAGAEAFF
- TRBJ1-2 TRBV4-2 - CASSLEYSINYGYTF
- TRBJ2-4 TRBV30 many CAWNSRPGRAKNIQYF
TRBD1 TRBJ2-5 TRBV11-2 many CASSRRTGGEKETQYF